This T cell receptor (beta chain) was retrieved from a study of human T cells and chemical hapten exposure. Study-wide background: Slight volume differences across pooled libraries mainly accounted for varying per-sample TCR yields.

For the library, individual cDNA molecules each received unique molecular identifiers. TCRdb independently ran MiXCR on the RACE reads; one entry per CDR3 protein. The sample carries around 260,000 distinct CDR3 sequences, roughly 8.9% recorded once. Time point here: pre-sensitization, week 0. The treatment: therapeutic diphenylcyclopropenone sensitization with weekly scalp DPC. The CDR3 totals 13 residues. The ends were cut back, 3 bases at V and 0 bases at J, with 5 bases in the middle. This sequence joins TRBV12-3 or TRBV12-4 and TRBJ2-5; D gene uncertain. This clonotype was obtained from a woman aged 40-49 years with alopecia areata. Some clones in this sample may be carry-over from other donors' samples. Sequenced material: whole blood, taken in connection with sensitization to the hapten diphenylcyclopropenone (DPC). Here the CDR3 reads CASSFNDQETQYF. The DNA of the CDR3 is TGTGCCAGCAGTTTCAATGACCAAGAGACCCAGTACTTC.